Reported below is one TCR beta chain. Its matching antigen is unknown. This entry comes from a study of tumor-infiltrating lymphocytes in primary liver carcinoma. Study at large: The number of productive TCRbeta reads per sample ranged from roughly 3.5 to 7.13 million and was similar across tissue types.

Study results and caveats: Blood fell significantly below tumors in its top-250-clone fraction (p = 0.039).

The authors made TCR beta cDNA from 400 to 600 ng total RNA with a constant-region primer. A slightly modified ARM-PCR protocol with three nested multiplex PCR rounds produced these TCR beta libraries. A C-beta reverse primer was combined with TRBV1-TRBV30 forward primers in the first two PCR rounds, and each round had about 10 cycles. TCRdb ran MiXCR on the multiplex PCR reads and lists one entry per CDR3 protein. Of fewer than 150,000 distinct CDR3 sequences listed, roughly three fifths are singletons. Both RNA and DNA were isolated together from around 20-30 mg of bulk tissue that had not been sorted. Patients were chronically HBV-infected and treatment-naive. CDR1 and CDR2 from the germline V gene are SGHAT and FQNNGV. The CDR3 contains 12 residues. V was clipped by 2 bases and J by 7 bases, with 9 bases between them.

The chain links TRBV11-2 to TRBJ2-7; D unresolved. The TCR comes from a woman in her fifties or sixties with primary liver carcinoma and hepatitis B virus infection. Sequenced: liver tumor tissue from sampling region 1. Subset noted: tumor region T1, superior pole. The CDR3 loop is CASSLNVPEQYF. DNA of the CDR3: TGTGCCAGCAGCTTAAACGTGCCTGAGCAGTACTTC.